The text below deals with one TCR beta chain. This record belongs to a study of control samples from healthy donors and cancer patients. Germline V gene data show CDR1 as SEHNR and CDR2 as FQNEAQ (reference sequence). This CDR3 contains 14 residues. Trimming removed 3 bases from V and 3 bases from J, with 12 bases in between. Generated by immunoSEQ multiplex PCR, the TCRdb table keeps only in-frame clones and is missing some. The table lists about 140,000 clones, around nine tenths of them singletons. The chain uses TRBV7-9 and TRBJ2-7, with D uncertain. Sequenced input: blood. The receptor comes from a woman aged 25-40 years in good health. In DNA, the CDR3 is TGTGCCAGCAGCTTGAGTTCCAGGAGCTACGAGCAGTACTTC. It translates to CASSLSSRSYEQYF.